The present T cell receptor beta chain was sequenced within a study of T cell responses to AZD1222 COVID-19 vaccine (dated by TCRdb to the early 2020s). For context, the study as a whole: TCR sequencing was performed for over 230 trial participants, of whom around 210 were given two doses of AZD1222 and 26 were given two doses of MenACWY control vaccine. Trial participants were enrolled by age into subgroups of 18-55, 56-69 and 70-plus years, and around 140, 26 and 57 TCR-sequenced participants, respectively, were included in these subgroups.

This specimen's time point label, per the study, means: baseline before first vaccination. Interpreted using the paper, the treatment or condition label stands for: meningococcal conjugate vaccine given as trial control. Vaccinee samples were obtained from the UK trials COV001 and COV002, which included a single-blind randomized controlled phase 2/3 trial of AZD1222 (ChAdOx1 nCoV-19) in healthy adults. Trial participant PBMC samples were collected at day 0 and day 28 after the second dose for TCRbeta chain sequencing. Here is what the overall study found, with its caveats: Because no day 14 peak-response samples were available, repertoires were characterized only after the peak T cell response. A significant rise in spike-specific TCR breadth and depth was observed after two AZD1222 doses relative to day 0 and relative to MenACWY recipients. In the small 56-69-year group, the increase in depth fell short of significance, most likely because of low power. Only five or six AZD1222 recipients were SARS-CoV-2 seropositive at baseline, limiting conclusions about previously exposed vaccinees. Vaccine-associated CD4 TCRs spanned the whole spike protein, with dominant responses in regions 160-218 and 743-854. Participants were mostly white British and included more females than males, and it was suggested by the authors that clonal diversity may have been underestimated. Nearly half of unique spike-specific TCRs reportedly recognized epitopes outside regions mutated in the B.1.351 and B.1.1.7 variants.

The CDR3 regions of human TCRbeta chains were analyzed by immunosequencing. In the authors' own workflow: TCRs in the repertoires were compared against a reference library of SARS-CoV-2-specific TCRs that had been generated with the MIRA antigen-specificity platform. Breadth was defined as the fraction of unique TCRs that were SARS-CoV-2-associated, and depth was defined as the fraction of total T cells that were SARS-CoV-2-associated. Each spike-specific TCR was assigned to its reactive spike region and to a CD4 or CD8 class using the MIRA data. Log10-transformed breadth and depth values were compared by one-way ANOVA with Sidak's multiple comparisons tests. In its TCRdb copy, this immuneACCESS table keeps in-frame sequences only and misses some clones. Where compared with another copy, unresolved V genes explain less than half of these, and the others have no known cause. V and J calls and clone size come straight from that table; D and trimming were deduced from the DNA. A total of 110,000 to 150,000 clones appear in this sample, 93% of them only once. Jointly, the top ten make up around 1% of the sample.

There are 12 amino acids in the CDR3, from cysteine to phenylalanine inclusive. The kept DNA is CDR3 alone, 36 bases in frame from the first base. Relative to germline, V is 0 bases shorter and J is 3 bases shorter, with 2 bases between their ends. The germline V gene provides CDR1 SNHLY and CDR2 FYNNEI. Of note for this clone: Its antigen specificity is not known. Within one base of it there is no much larger clone, and no base qualities were kept.

The chain is made from TRBV2 and TRBJ2-5, with the D gene call left open. Material: peripheral blood, obtained on day 0 of MenACWY control vaccination. The sequence came from an adult in good health. Here is the DNA: TGTGCCAGCAGTGAAGCGAAAGAGACCCAGTACTTC. Translated, this is CASSEAKETQYF.